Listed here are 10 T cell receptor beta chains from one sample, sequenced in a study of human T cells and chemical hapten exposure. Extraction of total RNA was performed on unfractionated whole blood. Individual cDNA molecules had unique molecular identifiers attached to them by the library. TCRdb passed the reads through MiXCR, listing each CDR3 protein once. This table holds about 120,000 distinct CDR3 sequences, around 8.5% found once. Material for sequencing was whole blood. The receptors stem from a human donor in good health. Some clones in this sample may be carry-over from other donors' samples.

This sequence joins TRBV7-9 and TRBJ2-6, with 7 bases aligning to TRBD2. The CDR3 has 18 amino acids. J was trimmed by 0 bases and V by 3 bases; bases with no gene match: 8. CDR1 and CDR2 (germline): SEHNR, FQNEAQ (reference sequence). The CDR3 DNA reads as TGTGCCAGCAGCTTTTCAATGCGGGGGACCTCTGGGGCCAACGTCCTGACTTTC. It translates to CASSFSMRGTSGANVLTF.

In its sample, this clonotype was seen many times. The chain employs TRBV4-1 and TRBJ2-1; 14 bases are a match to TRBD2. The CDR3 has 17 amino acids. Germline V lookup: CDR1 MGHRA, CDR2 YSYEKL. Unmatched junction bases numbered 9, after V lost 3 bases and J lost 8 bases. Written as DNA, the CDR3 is TGCGCCAGCAGCCAGTTTGGGACTAGCGGGAGTCTAGATGAGCAGTTCTTC. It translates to CASSQFGTSGSLDEQFF.

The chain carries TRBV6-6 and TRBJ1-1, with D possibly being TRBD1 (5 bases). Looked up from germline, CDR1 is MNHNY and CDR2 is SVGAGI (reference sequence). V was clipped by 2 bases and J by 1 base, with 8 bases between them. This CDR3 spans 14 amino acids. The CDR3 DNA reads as TGTGCCAGCAGTTACAGGGACCCGAACACTGAAGCTTTCTTT. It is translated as CASSYRDPNTEAFF.

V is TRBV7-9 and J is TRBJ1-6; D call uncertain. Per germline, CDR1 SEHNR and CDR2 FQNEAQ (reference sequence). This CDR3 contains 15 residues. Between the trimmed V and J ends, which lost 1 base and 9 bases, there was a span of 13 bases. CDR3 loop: CASSLGAGNGSPLHF. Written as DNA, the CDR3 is TGTGCCAGCAGCTTAGGGGCAGGCAATGGTTCACCCCTCCACTTT.

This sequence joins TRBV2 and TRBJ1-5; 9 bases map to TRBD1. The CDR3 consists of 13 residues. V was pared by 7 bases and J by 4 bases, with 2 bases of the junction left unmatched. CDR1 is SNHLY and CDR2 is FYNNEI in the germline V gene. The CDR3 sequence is CASKGTGNQPQHF. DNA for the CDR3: TGTGCCAGCAAGGGGACAGGGAATCAGCCCCAGCATTTT. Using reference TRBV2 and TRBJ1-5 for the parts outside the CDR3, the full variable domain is EPEVTQTPSHQVTQMGQEVILRCVPISNHLYFYWYRQILGQKVEFLVSFYNNEISEKSEIFDDQFSVERPDGSNFTLKIRSTKLEDSAMYFCASKGTGNQPQHFGDGTRLSIL.

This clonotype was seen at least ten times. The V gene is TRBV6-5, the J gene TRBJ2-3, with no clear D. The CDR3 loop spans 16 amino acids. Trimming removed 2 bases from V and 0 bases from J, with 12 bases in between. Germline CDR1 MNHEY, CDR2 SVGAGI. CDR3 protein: CASSYPDAASTDTQYF. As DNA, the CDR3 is TGTGCCAGCAGTTACCCGGACGCTGCTAGCACAGATACGCAGTATTTT.

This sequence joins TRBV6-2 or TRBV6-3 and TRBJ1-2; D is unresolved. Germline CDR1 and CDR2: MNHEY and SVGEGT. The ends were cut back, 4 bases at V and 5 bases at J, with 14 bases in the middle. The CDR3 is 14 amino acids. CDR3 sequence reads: CASSFATTVYGYTF. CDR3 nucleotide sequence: TGTGCCAGCAGTTTTGCCACCACCGTATATGGCTACACCTTC.

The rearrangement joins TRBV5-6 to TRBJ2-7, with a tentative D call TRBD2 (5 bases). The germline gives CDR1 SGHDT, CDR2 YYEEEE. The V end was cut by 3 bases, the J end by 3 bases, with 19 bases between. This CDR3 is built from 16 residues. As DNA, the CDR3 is TGTGCCAGCAGCTCTCCTATCGTCGTCGGGAACTACGAGCAGTACTTC. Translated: CASSSPIVVGNYEQYF.

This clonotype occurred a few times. The CDR3 is CSARDRVRTDTQYF. CDR3 bases: TGCAGTGCTAGAGATCGGGTCCGAACAGATACGCAGTATTTT. The rearrangement joins TRBV20-1 to TRBJ2-3, with D uncertain. V lost 0 bases and J 3 bases, leaving 10 bases between the germline ends. The CDR3 contains 14 residues. Germline CDR1 DFQATT, CDR2 SNEGSKA (reference sequence).

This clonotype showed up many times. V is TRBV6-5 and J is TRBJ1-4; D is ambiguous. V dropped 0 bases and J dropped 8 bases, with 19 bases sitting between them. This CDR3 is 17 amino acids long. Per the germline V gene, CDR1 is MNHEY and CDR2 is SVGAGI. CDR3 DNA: TGTGCCAGCAGTTACTCCTCCCCCTCTCGAAGCTTCGAAAAACTGTTTTTT. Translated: CASSYSSPSRSFEKLFF.